This TCR beta chain was captured by sequencing in a study of blood T cell repertoires in COVID-19. V dropped 2 bases and J dropped 4 bases, with 9 bases sitting between them. CDR1 is SGHDT and CDR2 is YYEEEE in the germline V gene. The CDR3 has 13 amino acids. Source study methods: Cell counts per sample came from amplifying reference gene primers. Sequencing used immunoSEQ multiplex PCR; TCRdb keeps in-frame clones, though not all of them. That table furnishes V, J and clone size, whereas the DNA furnished D and trimming. The table shows 75,000 to 95,000 clones, with about 80% occurring only once. What was sequenced was peripheral blood. The chain uses TRBV5-6 and TRBJ1-2; D gene ambiguous. The TCR comes from a man between 60 and 75 years old with acute or convalescent COVID-19. CDR3 DNA sequence: TGTGCCAGCAGCTTTGCGGGGAGCTATGGCTACACCTTC. It translates to CASSFAGSYGYTF.